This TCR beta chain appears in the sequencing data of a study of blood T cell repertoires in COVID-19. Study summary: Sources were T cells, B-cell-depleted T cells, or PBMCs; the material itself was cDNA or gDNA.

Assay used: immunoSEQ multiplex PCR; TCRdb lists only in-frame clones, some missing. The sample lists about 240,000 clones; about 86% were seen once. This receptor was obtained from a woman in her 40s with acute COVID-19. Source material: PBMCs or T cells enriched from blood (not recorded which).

This chain's CDR3 is CASSPNPLGAGVTDTQYF. In DNA form, the CDR3 reads TGTGCCAGCAGCCCGAACCCCTTGGGAGCGGGAGTGACAGATACGCAGTATTTT. This rearrangement joins TRBV7-2 to TRBJ2-3, with 8 bases that match TRBD2. The CDR3 loop spans 18 amino acids. Per germline, CDR1 SGHTA and CDR2 FQGNSA. With V trimmed by 5 bases and J by 3 bases, 16 bases remained unmatched. The full variable domain, with the rest looked up from reference TRBV7-2 and TRBJ2-3, is GAGVSQSPSNKVTEKGKDVELRCDPISGHTALYWYRQSLGQGLEFLIYFQGNSAPDKSGLPSDRFSAERTGGSVSTLTIQRTQQEDSAVYLCASSPNPLGAGVTDTQYFGPGTRLTVL.